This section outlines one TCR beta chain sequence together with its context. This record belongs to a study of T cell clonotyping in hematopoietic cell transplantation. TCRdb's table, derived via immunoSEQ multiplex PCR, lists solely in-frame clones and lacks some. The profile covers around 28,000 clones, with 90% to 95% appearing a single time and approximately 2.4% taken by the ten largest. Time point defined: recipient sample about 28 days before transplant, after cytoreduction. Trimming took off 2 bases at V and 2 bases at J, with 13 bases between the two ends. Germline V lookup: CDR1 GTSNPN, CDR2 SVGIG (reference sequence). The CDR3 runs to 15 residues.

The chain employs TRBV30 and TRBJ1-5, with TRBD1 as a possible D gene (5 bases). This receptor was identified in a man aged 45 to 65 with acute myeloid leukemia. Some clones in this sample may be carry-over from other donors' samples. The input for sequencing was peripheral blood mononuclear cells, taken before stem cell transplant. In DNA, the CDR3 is TGTGCCTGGAGTCGACGGGGAGGGGGCAATCAGCCCCAGCATTTT. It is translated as CAWSRRGGGNQPQHF.